Listed here is a single TCR beta chain. Its antigen is not known. With a much larger clone just one base away, this may be a read error. This specimen belongs to a study of T cell repertoires in cytomegalovirus infection. Across the whole study: Matching HLA type, along with CMV infection, was indicated by public TCR beta signatures.

The study, taken as a whole, reports: Ex vivo, HLA-C-restricted CMV-specific TCR beta clonotypes prevailed over the rest of the response.

The CDR3 contains 14 residues. Germline V gene data show CDR1 as SGHVS and CDR2 as FQNEAQ. From the reads, TCRdb called clonotypes with MiXCR, one entry per CDR3 protein. There are some 700,000 distinct CDR3 sequences in the sample; around 32% occur only once, and approximately 18% lies in the top ten. V usage is TRBV7-8 and J usage is TRBJ1-3; D not resolved. The TCR originated in a human donor in good health (CMV status not recorded). Some clones in this sample may be carry-over from other donors' samples. Source: cultured PBMCs, taken from culture after CMV antigen stimulation. The CDR3 nucleotides read TGTGCCAGCAGCTTAGGTGGAGGCGGAAACACCATATGTTTT. Its translation: CASSLGGGGNTICF.